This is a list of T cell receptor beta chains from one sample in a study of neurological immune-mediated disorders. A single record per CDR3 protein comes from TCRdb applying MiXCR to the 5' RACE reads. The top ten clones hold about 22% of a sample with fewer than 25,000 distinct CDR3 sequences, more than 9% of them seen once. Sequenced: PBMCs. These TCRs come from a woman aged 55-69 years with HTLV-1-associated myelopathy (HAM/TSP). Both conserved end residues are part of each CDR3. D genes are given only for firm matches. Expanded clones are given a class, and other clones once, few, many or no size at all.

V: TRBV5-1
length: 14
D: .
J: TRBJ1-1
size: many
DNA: TGCGCCAGCAGCCGAGGGGTAATGAACACTGAAGCTTTCTTT
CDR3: CASSRGVMNTEAFF

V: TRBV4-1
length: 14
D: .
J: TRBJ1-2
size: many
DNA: TGCGCCAGCAGCCAAGAACAGGGTAACTATGGCTACACCTTC
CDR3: CASSQEQGNYGYTF

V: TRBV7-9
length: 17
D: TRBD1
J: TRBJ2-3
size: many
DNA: TGTGCCAGCAGCCCTAAATGGCAGGGGGCGCCCACAGATACGCAGTATTTT
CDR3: CASSPKWQGAPTDTQYF

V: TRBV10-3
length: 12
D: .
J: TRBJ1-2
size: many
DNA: TGTGCCATCAGTGTCTCGGGGAACGGCTACACCTTC
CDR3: CAISVSGNGYTF

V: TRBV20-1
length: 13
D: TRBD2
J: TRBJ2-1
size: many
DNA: TGCAGTGCTACTCGGACTAGCGTCAATGAGCAGTTCTTC
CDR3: CSATRTSVNEQFF

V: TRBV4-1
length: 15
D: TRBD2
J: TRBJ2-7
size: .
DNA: TGCGCCAGCAGCCAAGAGAAGCGGGGGGCCTACGAGCAGTACTTC
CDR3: CASSQEKRGAYEQYF

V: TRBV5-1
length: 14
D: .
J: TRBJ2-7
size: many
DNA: TGCGCCAGCAGCCTGCTTTTGACAGCAGAGGACCAGTACTTC
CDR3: CASSLLLTAEDQYF

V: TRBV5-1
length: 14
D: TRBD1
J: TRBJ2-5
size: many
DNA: TGCGCCAGCAGCGAGGGACAGGCTGCGGAGACCCAGTACTTC
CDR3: CASSEGQAAETQYF

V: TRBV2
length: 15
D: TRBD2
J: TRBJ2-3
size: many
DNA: TGTGCCAGCACATTAGCGGGGGGGCGCACAGATACGCAGTATTTT
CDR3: CASTLAGGRTDTQYF

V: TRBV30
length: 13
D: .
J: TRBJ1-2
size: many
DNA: TGTGCCTGGAGTGCCGCAGGGTCTTTGGGCTACACCTTC
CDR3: CAWSAAGSLGYTF

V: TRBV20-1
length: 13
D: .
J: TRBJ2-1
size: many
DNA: TGCAGTGCTAGACAGAGCTCCTACAATGAGCAGTTCTTC
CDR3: CSARQSSYNEQFF

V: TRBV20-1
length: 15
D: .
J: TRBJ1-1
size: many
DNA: TGCAGTGCTAGAGATATAGGTCAGATGAACACTGAAGCTTTCTTT
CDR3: CSARDIGQMNTEAFF

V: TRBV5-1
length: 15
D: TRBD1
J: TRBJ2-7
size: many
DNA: TGCGCCAGCAGCCCCGAATTACAGGGGGCGGGAGAGCAGTACTTC
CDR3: CASSPELQGAGEQYF

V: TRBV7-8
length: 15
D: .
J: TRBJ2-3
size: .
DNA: TGTGCCAGCAGCTTAGTTCGGGAGACCACAGATACGCAGTATTTT
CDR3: CASSLVRETTDTQYF

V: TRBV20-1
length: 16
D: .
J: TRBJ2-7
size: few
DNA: TGCAGTGCTAGAGCTATGGGGGGGAACAGGGGCCACGAGCAGTACTTC
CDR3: CSARAMGGNRGHEQYF

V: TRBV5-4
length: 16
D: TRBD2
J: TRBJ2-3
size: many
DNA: TGTGCCAGCAGCTTCCCCACGGGGGGGGTCACAGATACGCAGTATTTT
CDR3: CASSFPTGGVTDTQYF

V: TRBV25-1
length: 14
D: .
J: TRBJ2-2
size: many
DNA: TGTGCCAGCAGTGTGGGGCCGAACACCGGGGAGCTGTTTTTT
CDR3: CASSVGPNTGELFF

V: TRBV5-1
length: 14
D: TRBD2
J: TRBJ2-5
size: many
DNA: TGCGCCAGCAGCTTGTCGGGGGGGCAAGAGACCCAGTACTTC
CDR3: CASSLSGGQETQYF

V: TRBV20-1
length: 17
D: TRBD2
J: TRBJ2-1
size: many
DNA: TGCAGTGCTAGAGATTTCCTTCGCGGGGGGGCCAAGGATGAGCAGTTCTTC
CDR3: CSARDFLRGGAKDEQFF

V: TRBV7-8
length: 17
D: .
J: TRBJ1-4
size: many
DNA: TGTGCCAGCAGCTCTATATCGGGAACCCCCGTAATGGGAAAACTGTTTTTT
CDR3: CASSSISGTPVMGKLFF

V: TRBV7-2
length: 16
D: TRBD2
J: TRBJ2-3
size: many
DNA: TGTGCCAGCAGCTTACTAGCGGTTCTAAGCACAGATACGCAGTATTTT
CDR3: CASSLLAVLSTDTQYF

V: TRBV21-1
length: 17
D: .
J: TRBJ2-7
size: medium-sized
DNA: TGTGCCAGCAGCCCCCGGGAGAGGGGCCCGACGACCTACGAGCAGTACTTC
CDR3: CASSPRERGPTTYEQYF

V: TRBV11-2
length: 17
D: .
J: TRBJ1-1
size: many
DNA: TGTGCCAGCAGCTTAGCGGGAAAGGGTGCACGTAACACTGAAGCTTTCTTT
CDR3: CASSLAGKGARNTEAFF

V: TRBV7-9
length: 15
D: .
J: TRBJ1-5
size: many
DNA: TGTGCCAGCAGCATACTTGGAGGCCAGAATCAGCCCCAGCATTTT
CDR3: CASSILGGQNQPQHF

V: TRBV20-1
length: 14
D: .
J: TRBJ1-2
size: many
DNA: TGCAGTGCTAGAGAAACGGGACGGAACTATGGCTACACCTTC
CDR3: CSARETGRNYGYTF

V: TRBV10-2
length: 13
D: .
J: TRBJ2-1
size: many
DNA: TGCGCCAGCAGCCCTGCACTCCCCAGTGAGCAGTTCTTC
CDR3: CASSPALPSEQFF

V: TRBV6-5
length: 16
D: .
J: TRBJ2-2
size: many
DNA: TGTGCCAGCAGTTACAGGCCTGGTGGGTACACCGGGGAGCTGTTTTTT
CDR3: CASSYRPGGYTGELFF

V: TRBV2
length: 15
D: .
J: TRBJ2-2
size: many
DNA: TGTGCCAGCAGTGGTGGGCTATCGAACACCGGGGAGCTGTTTTTT
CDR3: CASSGGLSNTGELFF

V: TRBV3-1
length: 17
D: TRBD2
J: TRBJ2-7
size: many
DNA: TGTGCCAGCAGCCCCAGCGGAGCGGGGGGGCTCGACGACGAGCAGTACTTC
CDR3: CASSPSGAGGLDDEQYF

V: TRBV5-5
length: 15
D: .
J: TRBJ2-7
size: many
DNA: TGTGCCAGCAGCTTGGTTCCGGATCTCGGTCACGAGCAGTACTTC
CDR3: CASSLVPDLGHEQYF

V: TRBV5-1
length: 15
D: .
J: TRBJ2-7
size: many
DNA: TGCGCCAGCAGCTTGGGCCCCGGGGGAACCTACGAGCAGTACTTC
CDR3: CASSLGPGGTYEQYF

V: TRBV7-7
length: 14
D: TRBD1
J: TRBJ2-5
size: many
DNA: TGTGCTAGCAGCTTAGTGGACAGGGCGGAGACCCAGTACTTC
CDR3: CASSLVDRAETQYF

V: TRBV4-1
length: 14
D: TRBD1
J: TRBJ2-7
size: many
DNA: TGCGCCAGCAGCCAACCGGGACAGTCGAGGGAGCAGTACTTC
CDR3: CASSQPGQSREQYF

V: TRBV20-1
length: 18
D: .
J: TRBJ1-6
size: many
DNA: TGCAGTGCTAGAGGGGACACGGGAGGTGTCTCCTATAATTCACCCCTCCACTTT
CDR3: CSARGDTGGVSYNSPLHF

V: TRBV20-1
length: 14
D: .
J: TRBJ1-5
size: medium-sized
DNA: TGCAGTGCTAGAGAGGGACTTAGCAATCAGCCCCAGCATTTT
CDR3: CSAREGLSNQPQHF

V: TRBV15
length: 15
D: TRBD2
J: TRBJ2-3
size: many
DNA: TGTGCCACCAGCAGAGGCGGGAGCGGAACAGATACGCAGTATTTT
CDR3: CATSRGGSGTDTQYF

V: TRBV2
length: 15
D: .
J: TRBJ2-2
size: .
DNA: TGTGCCAGCAGCAAGAGACAGGCCGAGACCGGGGAGCTGTTTTTT
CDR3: CASSKRQAETGELFF

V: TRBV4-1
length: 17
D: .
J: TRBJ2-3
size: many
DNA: TGCGCCAGCAGCCAAGTAGTCACCAAGGAGGGCACAGATACGCAGTATTTT
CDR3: CASSQVVTKEGTDTQYF

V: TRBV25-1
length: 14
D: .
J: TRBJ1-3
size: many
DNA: TGTGCCAGCAGATCAGGGATTGATTCAAACACCATATATTTT
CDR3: CASRSGIDSNTIYF

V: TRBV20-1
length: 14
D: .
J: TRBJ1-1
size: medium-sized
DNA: TGCAGTGCTGCCCCGGTCGCTCGAACAGGTGAAGCTTTCTTT
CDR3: CSAAPVARTGEAFF

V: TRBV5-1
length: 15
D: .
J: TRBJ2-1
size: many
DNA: TGCGCCAGTAAACCTCCCGCGGTTTTCGACAATGAGCAGTTCTTC
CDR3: CASKPPAVFDNEQFF

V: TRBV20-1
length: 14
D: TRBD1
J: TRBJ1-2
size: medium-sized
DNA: TGCAGTGCTAGTTCCGGGACAGGGGACTATGGCTACACCTTC
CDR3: CSASSGTGDYGYTF

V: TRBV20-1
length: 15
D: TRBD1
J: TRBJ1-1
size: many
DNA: TGCAGTGCTAGAGCCCGGACAGGGCGGAACACTGAAGCTTTCTTT
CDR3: CSARARTGRNTEAFF

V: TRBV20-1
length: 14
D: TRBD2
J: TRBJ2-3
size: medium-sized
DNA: TGCAGTGCTAGTAGCGGGGGGAGCGCAGATACGCAGTATTTT
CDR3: CSASSGGSADTQYF

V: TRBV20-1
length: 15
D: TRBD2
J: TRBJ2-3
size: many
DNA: TGCAGTACTAGAGCGGGGGGGAGGGGCACAGATACGCAGTATTTT
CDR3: CSTRAGGRGTDTQYF